This T cell receptor beta chain was recovered during a study of PD-1 blockade in classical Hodgkin lymphoma. About the research overall: Nivolumab dosing for patients was 3 mg/kg, administered intravenously every 2 weeks.

Measured with immunoSEQ multiplex PCR; TCRdb has only the in-frame clones, and not every one. The table shows about 14,000 clones, with approximately 77% occurring only once. Study observations and caveats: Before treatment, TCR diversity in newly diagnosed patients was reportedly lower than in healthy donors. Patients starting nivolumab less than 1 year after ASCT had lower diversity and were excluded from later analyses.

This clone was observed a single time. What it recognizes is unknown. Between the trimmed V and J ends, which lost 4 bases and 2 bases, there was a span of 11 bases. The CDR3 sequence is 14 residues long. CDR1 and CDR2 (germline): SEHNR, FQNEAQ (reference sequence). Every patient experienced relapse after autologous stem cell transplantation, and brentuximab vedotin exposure varied. The TCR sequence derives from a human donor with classical Hodgkin lymphoma. The chain links TRBV7-9 to TRBJ1-1; D is perhaps TRBD1 (5 bases). The source material was peripheral blood mononuclear cells (PBMCs), sampled at baseline. The CDR3 here is CASSSRVLNTEAFF. The CDR3 nucleotides are TGTGCCAGCAGCTCCAGGGTTTTAAACACTGAAGCTTTCTTT.